This T cell receptor beta chain was captured by sequencing in a study of blood T cell repertoires in COVID-19. Germline V CDR1 and CDR2: SGHVS, FNYEAQ. The CDR3 totals 14 residues. Trimming shortened V by 1 base and J by 0 bases, and 7 bases separated the two germline ends. This table comes from immunoSEQ multiplex PCR, and its TCRdb copy is limited to in-frame clones, with some not included. This sample has over 150,000 clones, with about 83% found just once. The TCR comes from a woman in her 70s who had recovered from COVID-19. The chain recombines TRBV7-6 with TRBJ2-7; D might be TRBD1 (5 bases). The sample consisted of peripheral blood. In DNA form, the CDR3 reads TGTGCCAGCAGCTTAGAACAGGCCTCCTACGAGCAGTACTTC. This sequence encodes CASSLEQASYEQYF. Variable domain in full (rest from reference TRBV7-6 and TRBJ2-7): GAGVSQSPRYKVTKRGQDVALRCDPISGHVSLYWYRQALGQGPEFLTYFNYEAQQDKSGLPNDRFSAERPEGSISTLTIQRTEQRDSAMYRCASSLEQASYEQYFGPGTRLTVT.